This T cell receptor (beta chain) was recovered during a study of T cell changes during pregnancy in multiple sclerosis. This clone was picked up a small number of times. The table came from immunoSEQ multiplex PCR; TCRdb's copy has only in-frame clones and leaves some out. This table has more than 70,000 clones, around 93% appearing once. Germline loops: CDR1 SQVTM, CDR2 ANQGSEA. This CDR3 has 13 amino acids. V shed 7 bases, J shed 0 bases, and the junction held 3 bases outside the gene matches. Material: peripheral blood, obtained before pregnancy. The receptor's source is a female donor with multiple sclerosis, enrolled in a pregnancy study. V and J are TRBV29-1 and TRBJ2-3, with 8 bases fitting TRBD1. Here the CDR3 DNA reads TGCAGCGCCCGGACAGGGAGCACAGATACGCAGTATTTT. Amino acid sequence: CSARTGSTDTQYF.